The 17 T cell receptor beta chains presented below share a single source sample, sequenced in a study of shared clonotypes between healthy human individuals. Positive CCR7 selection of CD45RO-negative cells yielded the naive CD8 cells, and terminally differentiated effector memory CD45RA+ cells were excluded. Here immunoSEQ multiplex PCR was the method, and the copy in TCRdb shows in-frame clones only, minus some. The sample shows approximately 2,000,000 clones, around 93% of them seen only once. Sequencing used naive CD8+ T cells from PBMCs. The receptors were sampled from a young man in good health. Some clones in this sample may be carry-over from other donors' samples.

CDR3 sequence: CASRLAGGPHNEQFF. The DNA of the CDR3 is TGTGCCAGTAGACTAGCGGGAGGGCCGCACAATGAGCAGTTCTTC. The rearrangement links TRBV19 to TRBJ2-1; 13 bases align to TRBD2. The length of the CDR3 is 15 residues. Trimming removed 6 bases from V and 5 bases from J; junction bases left unmatched: 4. Germline-derived CDR1 and CDR2 are LNHDA and SQIVND (reference sequence). Full variable domain (missing parts from reference TRBV19 and TRBJ2-1): DGGITQSPKYLFRKEGQNVTLSCEQNLNHDAMYWYRQDPGQGLRLIYYSQIVNDFQKGDIAEGYSVSREKKESFPLTVTSAQKNPTAFYLCASRLAGGPHNEQFFGPGTRLTVL.

The chain carries TRBV6-5 and TRBJ1-2; D unresolved. The CDR3 runs 13 residues. Per the germline V gene, CDR1 is MNHEY and CDR2 is SVGAGI. The V end lost 6 bases, the J end lost 4 bases, and 12 bases lay between the germline ends. For the CDR3, the DNA is TGTGCCAGCAGCCAGACGGGGTCCTATGGCTACACCTTC. It yields the protein CASSQTGSYGYTF.

The chain couples TRBV7-6 to TRBJ2-5; 9 nucleotides align to TRBD1. The CDR3 is made up of 16 amino acids. The V gene end was trimmed by 3 bases and the J gene end by 7 bases; junction bases not matched to a gene: 12. Per the germline V gene, CDR1 is SGHVS and CDR2 is FNYEAQ. CDR3 sequence (DNA): TGTGCCAGCAGCTTCGGACAGGGGCCCCTAGTCGGGACCCAGTACTTC. Translating gives CASSFGQGPLVGTQYF.

This clone has a single count. This chain joins TRBV7-3 and TRBJ2-1; D is unresolved. Trimming left V 1 base short and J 5 bases short, with 9 bases between. CDR3 size: 14 residues. Germline CDR1 SGHTA, CDR2 FQGTGA. DNA for the CDR3: TGTGCCAGCAGCTTAAGGTGGTCAGACAATGAGCAGTTCTTC. This translates into CASSLRWSDNEQFF.

This chain links TRBV27 with TRBJ1-1; D is uncertain. In germline, CDR1 is MNHEY, CDR2 SMNVEV (reference sequence). V lost 2 bases, J lost 6 bases, and 13 bases lay in between. This CDR3 has 14 amino acids. The CDR3 DNA sequence: TGTGCCAGCAGTTTAGCCTCTGGGCTCCCTGAAGCTTTCTTT. This codes for CASSLASGLPEAFF.

The DNA of the CDR3 is TGCAGCGTTAAAACAGGGCTCGGCGAGCAGTACTTC. Translated: CSVKTGLGEQYF. V usage is TRBV29-1 and J usage is TRBJ2-7, with D possibly being TRBD1 (6 bases). Trimming stripped 5 bases from V and 6 bases from J, with 14 bases between. This CDR3 region has 12 residues. Germline V gene lookup returns CDR1 SQVTM and CDR2 ANQGSEA.

This chain joins TRBV12-5 and TRBJ2-3; weak D call: TRBD1 (6 bases). V was shortened by 6 bases and J by 2 bases, with 12 bases between the two germline ends. The V gene's germline CDR1 is LGHNT and CDR2 FRNRAP. The CDR3 is 14 residues long. Here the CDR3 DNA reads TGTGCTAGTGGGGACAGCGTTTTCACAGATACGCAGTATTTT. It translates to CASGDSVFTDTQYF. Filled out from reference TRBV12-5 and TRBJ2-3, the complete variable domain reads DARVTQTPRHKVTEMGQEVTMRCQPILGHNTVFWYRQTMMQGLELLAYFRNRAPLDDSGMPKDRFSAEMPDATLATLKIQPSEPRDSAVYFCASGDSVFTDTQYFGPGTRLTVL.

This clone was observed once. This chain uses TRBV7-9 with TRBJ2-7, with D unresolved. Per the germline V gene, CDR1 is SEHNR and CDR2 is FQNEAQ (reference sequence). CDR3 length: 14 amino acids. V lost 5 bases and J 2 bases, leaving 13 bases between the germline ends. The CDR3 DNA sequence: TGTGCCAGCAGCGGTAGGCAGGAGACCTACGAGCAGTACTTC. This translates into CASSGRQETYEQYF.

This clone is a singleton in its sample. J is TRBJ2-7 and V is TRBV6-1; D is possibly TRBD2 (6 bases). Germline V gene sequence: CDR1 MNHNS, CDR2 SASEGT. Deletions cut 2 bases from V and 3 bases from J, with 14 bases between. The CDR3 has 15 residues. The CDR3 DNA follows: TGTGCCAGCAGTGAATACATTGGGGGGTTCTACGAGCAGTACTTC. It yields the protein CASSEYIGGFYEQYF.

Regarding this clone: The same CDR3 can be traced to other DNA sequences in this sample. This rearrangement joins TRBV30 to TRBJ2-2; D call uncertain. The CDR3 consists of 13 residues. Trimming took 3 bases from V and 2 from J, leaving 7 bases between them. The germline gives CDR1 GTSNPN, CDR2 SVGIG (reference sequence). CDR3 residues: CAWRAANTGELFF. Here the CDR3 DNA reads TGTGCCTGGAGGGCAGCCAACACCGGGGAGCTGTTTTTT.

CDR3 amino acids: CASSPGHTNTEAFF. CDR3 DNA: TGTGCCAGCAGCCCTGGACACACGAACACTGAAGCTTTCTTT. The rearrangement joins TRBV28 to TRBJ1-1, with a possible D match to TRBD1 (5 bases). CDR3 length: 14 residues. The germline CDR1 and CDR2 sequences are MDHEN and SYDVKM. V lost 6 bases to trimming and J lost 1 base, with 12 bases between them.

This CDR3 reads CASSQDPVPLSSYNEQFF. The CDR3, as DNA: TGCGCCAGCAGCCAAGATCCGGTACCGTTGAGCTCCTACAATGAGCAGTTCTTC. The J gene is TRBJ2-1, the V gene TRBV4-1; D not resolved. The length of the CDR3 is 18 residues. Trimming pared 0 bases from V and 0 bases from J, leaving 15 bases between. From germline, CDR1 is MGHRA and CDR2 YSYEKL.

This sequence joins TRBV7-8 and TRBJ2-3; tentative D call: TRBD1 (6 bases). Trimming pared 2 bases from V and 6 bases from J, leaving 15 bases between. Germline CDR1 and CDR2: SGHVS and FQNEAQ. CDR3 size: 15 residues. This CDR3 reads CASSLQPARGDTQYF. The CDR3, as DNA: TGTGCCAGCAGCTTACAACCGGCGAGGGGGGATACGCAGTATTTT.

The genes are TRBV5-1 and TRBJ2-2; possibly TRBD1 for D (5 bases). The CDR3 sequence is 14 residues long. Germline V CDR1 and CDR2: SGHRS, YFSETQ. V was cut by 4 bases and J by 6 bases, with 13 bases left in between. The CDR3 protein is CASSPTPGSGELFF. The CDR3 region has the DNA TGCGCCAGCAGCCCTACTCCAGGGTCCGGGGAGCTGTTTTTT.

The CDR3 nucleotides are TGTGCCAGCAGTTGGGGGGAATACACCGGGGAGCTGTTTTTT. Amino acids: CASSWGEYTGELFF. The chain employs TRBV28 and TRBJ2-2, with D possibly matching TRBD2 (6 bases). The V end was cut by 4 bases, the J end by 3 bases, with 9 bases between. This CDR3 has 14 residues. In germline, CDR1 is MDHEN, CDR2 SYDVKM.

J is TRBJ2-5 and V is TRBV29-1; D is ambiguous. The DNA end is a closer match to TRBJ2-7, so the J assignment may be wrong. CDR1 and CDR2 from the germline V gene are SQVTM and ANQGSEA. The CDR3 totals 14 residues. As DNA, the CDR3 is TGCAGCGTTGAGACACCGGACGGTCCCTACGAGCAGTACTTC. Its translation: CSVETPDGPYEQYF.

The chain links TRBV28 to TRBJ2-2, with D unclear. The ends were cut back, 5 bases at V and 4 bases at J, with 17 bases in the middle. The length of the CDR3 is 16 residues. Germline V lookup: CDR1 MDHEN, CDR2 SYDVKM. The CDR3 is CASSLAEVLGTGELFF. The CDR3, as DNA: TGTGCCAGCAGTCTGGCTGAGGTTTTGGGCACCGGGGAGCTGTTTTTT. The whole variable domain, filled in from reference TRBV28 and TRBJ2-2, reads DVKVTQSSRYLVKRTGEKVFLECVQDMDHENMFWYRQDPGLGLRLIYFSYDVKMKEKGDIPEGYSVSREKKERFSLILESASTNQTSMYLCASSLAEVLGTGELFFGEGSRLTVL.